The 20 T cell receptor beta chains reported below all come from one sample, sequenced in a study of blood T cell repertoires in COVID-19. Using immunoSEQ multiplex PCR, the repertoire was profiled, and TCRdb retains in-frame clones only, with some absent. The sample lists tens of thousands of clones, 88% occurring once. The sequenced sample consisted of peripheral blood. The receptor set was obtained from a woman aged 80 or over with active or convalescent COVID-19.

The genes are TRBV4-3 and TRBJ1-4; 10 bases are a match to TRBD1. The trim removed 0 bases at V and 6 bases at J, leaving 7 bases unmatched. From germline, CDR1 is LGHNA and CDR2 YSLEER. CDR3 size: 17 residues. The CDR3 loop reads CASSQDPSGQGDEKLFF. Written as DNA, the CDR3 is TGCGCCAGCAGCCAAGATCCCAGCGGACAGGGGGATGAAAAACTGTTTTTT.

This rearrangement joins TRBV19 to TRBJ1-2, with D unresolved. This CDR3 comprises 13 residues. Germline V CDR1 and CDR2: LNHDA, SQIVND (reference sequence). With 5 bases removed from V and 0 bases from J, the gap between germline ends came to 7 bases. The CDR3 DNA sequence: TGTGCCAGTAGTCCCCGGGCTAACTATGGCTACACCTTC. As protein: CASSPRANYGYTF.

The V and J genes are TRBV5-1 and TRBJ2-1, with TRBD2 matching over 8 bases. This CDR3 spans 16 amino acids. The germline V gene encodes CDR1 SGHRS and CDR2 YFSETQ. J gave up 7 bases and V 4 bases, and 13 bases lay outside the gene matches. CDR3 DNA sequence: TGCGCCAGCAGCCCCCGGGGCGGGGGGCCAGGGAATGAGCAGTTCTTC. The encoded protein is CASSPRGGGPGNEQFF. Full variable domain (remainder filled in from reference TRBV5-1 and TRBJ2-1): KAGVTQTPRYLIKTRGQQVTLSCSPISGHRSVSWYQQTPGQGLQFLFEYFSETQRNKGNFPGRFSGRQFSNSRSEMNVSTLELGDSALYLCASSPRGGGPGNEQFFGPGTRLTVL.

This clone showed up just once. The V and J genes are TRBV4-2 and TRBJ2-1; D unclear. Trimming pared 1 base from V and 0 bases from J, leaving 10 bases between. CDR1 and CDR2 from the germline V gene are LGHNA and YNFKEQ. The CDR3 consists of 16 residues. The CDR3 here is CASSQGNGVSYNEQFF. CDR3 DNA: TGTGCCAGCAGCCAAGGAAACGGAGTCTCCTACAATGAGCAGTTCTTC.

This chain links TRBV6-5 with TRBJ1-2, with a weak D call TRBD1 (5 bases). Trimming shortened V by 0 bases and J by 7 bases, and 12 bases separated the two germline ends. The CDR3 loop spans 14 amino acids. Germline CDR1 and CDR2: MNHEY and SVGAGI. CDR3 DNA: TGTGCCAGCAGTTACTCGTGGGGCGAGCCTGGCTACACCTTC. This gives the protein CASSYSWGEPGYTF.

A single count supports this clone. The chain carries TRBV7-2 and TRBJ2-7; 7 nucleotides match TRBD1. The CDR3 spans 14 residues. The V gene's germline CDR1 is SGHTA and CDR2 FQGNSA. The ends lost 2 bases at V and 5 bases at J; junction bases unmatched: 6. This chain's CDR3 is CASSLRQGQNEQYF. As DNA, the CDR3 is TGTGCCAGCAGCTTAAGACAGGGTCAGAACGAGCAGTACTTC.

The chain carries TRBV3-1 (or the pseudogene TRBV3-2) and TRBJ2-1; possibly TRBD1 for D (5 bases). Trimming took 4 bases from V and 8 from J, leaving 15 bases between them. Germline V gene data show CDR1 as LGHDT and CDR2 as YNNKEL (reference sequence). There are 14 residues in the CDR3. The CDR3 here is CASSPWTKTHEQFF. As DNA, the CDR3 is TGTGCCAGCAGCCCGTGGACAAAAACGCATGAGCAGTTCTTC.

This clone was seen only once. The chain carries TRBV9 and TRBJ2-3, with TRBD2 identical over 8 bases. The CDR3 has 17 amino acids. Germline trimming cut 0 bases from V and 3 bases from J; bases unmatched to any gene: 9. Germline values: CDR1 SGDLS, CDR2 YYNGEE. The CDR3 bases are TGTGCCAGCAGCGTAGAGTCAGGCGGGAGGATGACAGATACGCAGTATTTT. It translates to CASSVESGGRMTDTQYF.

The genes are TRBV29-1 and TRBJ2-7; D is possibly TRBD1 (6 bases). CDR1 is SQVTM and CDR2 is ANQGSEA in the germline V gene. There are 12 residues in the CDR3. The V and J ends lost 4 bases and 3 bases respectively, with 10 bases between them. The CDR3 loop reads CSVGQTGYEQYF. The CDR3 DNA is TGCAGCGTTGGGCAGACAGGCTACGAGCAGTACTTC.

This clone was observed a single time. This chain uses TRBV9 with TRBJ2-2, with 12 bases fitting TRBD1. From germline, CDR1 is SGDLS and CDR2 YYNGEE. The V gene end was trimmed by 9 bases and the J gene end by 2 bases; junction bases not matched to a gene: 8. This CDR3 spans 16 amino acids. The CDR3 nucleotides are TGTGCCACCACCACCGGGACAGGGGGCAACACCGGGGAGCTGTTTTTT. Translated: CATTTGTGGNTGELFF.

This sequence joins TRBV7-8 and TRBJ2-5, with 14 nucleotides matching TRBD2. V shed 6 bases, J shed 4 bases, and the junction held 7 bases outside the gene matches. The CDR3 totals 16 residues. Germline V gene data show CDR1 as SGHVS and CDR2 as FQNEAQ. The CDR3 nucleotides are TGTGCCAGCAGGCCGGGACTAGCGGGGGCCCTAGAGACCCAGTACTTC. Amino acids: CASRPGLAGALETQYF.

The chain links TRBV5-4 to TRBJ1-1; D gene unclear. The germline V gene has CDR1 SGHNT and CDR2 YYREEE (reference sequence). With 4 bases removed from V and 5 bases from J, the gap between germline ends came to 12 bases. The CDR3 has 13 amino acids. CDR3 in DNA: TGTGCCAGCAGCCTGGGCGGGGAGACTGAAGCTTTCTTT. Amino acids: CASSLGGETEAFF.

V usage is TRBV5-1 and J usage is TRBJ2-7; D is possibly TRBD2 (7 bases). CDR3 length: 15 residues. Trimming removed 1 base at V and 7 bases at J, with 18 bases between. CDR1 is SGHRS, CDR2 YFSETQ, per germline. Here the CDR3 DNA reads TGCGCCAGCAGCTTGCAGGTGGGGGGGCCTGAAGAGCAGTACTTC. The encoded protein is CASSLQVGGPEEQYF. Full variable domain (remainder filled in from reference TRBV5-1 and TRBJ2-7): KAGVTQTPRYLIKTRGQQVTLSCSPISGHRSVSWYQQTPGQGLQFLFEYFSETQRNKGNFPGRFSGRQFSNSRSEMNVSTLELGDSALYLCASSLQVGGPEEQYFGPGTRLTVT.

The chain links TRBV18 to TRBJ2-5; TRBD1 matches 7 bases. Germline values: CDR1 KGHSH, CDR2 LQKENI. The CDR3 is made up of 14 amino acids. Trimming took 6 bases from V and 1 from J; bases not matched to a gene: 5. The DNA of the CDR3 is TGTGCCAGCTCCCTCGACAGGGTCCAAGAGACCCAGTACTTC. Translated, it gives CASSLDRVQETQYF.

The J gene is TRBJ1-6, the V gene TRBV5-1, with TRBD1 matching over 9 bases. V was pared by 4 bases and J by 7 bases, with 9 bases of the junction left unmatched. In germline, CDR1 is SGHRS, CDR2 YFSETQ. The CDR3 covers 16 residues. This CDR3 is CASSPGTGSGNSPLHF. CDR3 sequence (DNA): TGCGCCAGCAGCCCAGGGACAGGGAGTGGCAATTCACCCCTCCACTTT.

The chain joins TRBV9 to TRBJ1-1; 9 nucleotides match TRBD1. The J segment lost 0 bases and the V segment lost 0 bases, leaving 3 bases of the junction unmatched. This CDR3 region has 16 residues. The germline gives CDR1 SGDLS, CDR2 YYNGEE. The CDR3 is CASSVETGGMNTEAFF. DNA for the CDR3: TGTGCCAGCAGCGTAGAAACAGGGGGCATGAACACTGAAGCTTTCTTT.

The CDR3 DNA reads as TGTGCCAGCAGCTTATCGGGTCGCATAGAACAGCCCCAGCATTTT. As protein: CASSLSGRIEQPQHF. The rearrangement joins TRBV7-2 to TRBJ1-5; D remains unclear. The CDR3 contains 15 residues. The germline CDR1 and CDR2 sequences are SGHTA and FQGNSA. Trimming left V 2 bases short and J 7 bases short, with 15 bases between.

This clone was detected once. The chain carries TRBV11-2 and TRBJ2-1, with a tentative D call TRBD2 (6 bases). Deletions cut 1 base from V and 7 bases from J, with 14 bases between. Germline assignment: CDR1 SGHAT and CDR2 FQNNGV. The CDR3 covers 15 residues. The DNA of the CDR3 is TGTGCCAGCAGCTTAGGAGCCGGGACTCTAAATGAGCAGTTCTTC. It specifies CASSLGAGTLNEQFF.

The chain has TRBV5-1 and TRBJ1-1; the D is unclear. The V and J ends lost 1 base and 1 base respectively, with 14 bases between them. The germline gives CDR1 SGHRS, CDR2 YFSETQ. The CDR3 covers 16 residues. The DNA of the CDR3 is TGCGCCAGCAGCTTGTCGCCCGGGGAGAAGAACACTGAAGCTTTCTTT. This encodes CASSLSPGEKNTEAFF.

This clone appeared once. V and J are TRBV5-1 and TRBJ1-1, with 12 bases identical to TRBD1. The trim removed 4 bases at V and 1 base at J, leaving 11 bases unmatched. Germline-derived CDR1 and CDR2 are SGHRS and YFSETQ. CDR3 length: 18 amino acids. The CDR3 protein is CASSAAPGQGAKNTEAFF. CDR3 nucleotide sequence: TGCGCCAGCAGCGCGGCTCCGGGACAGGGGGCCAAGAACACTGAAGCTTTCTTT.